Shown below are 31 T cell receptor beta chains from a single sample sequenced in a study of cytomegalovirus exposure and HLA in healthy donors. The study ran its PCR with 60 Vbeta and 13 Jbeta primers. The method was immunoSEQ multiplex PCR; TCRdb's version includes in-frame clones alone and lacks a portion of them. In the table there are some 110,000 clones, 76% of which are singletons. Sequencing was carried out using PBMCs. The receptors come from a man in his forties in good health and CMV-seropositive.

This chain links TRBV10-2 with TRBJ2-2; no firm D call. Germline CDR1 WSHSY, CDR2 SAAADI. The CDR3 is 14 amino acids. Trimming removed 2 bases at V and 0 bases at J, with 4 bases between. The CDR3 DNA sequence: TGCGCCAGCAGTGAGGGCACGAACACCGGGGAGCTGTTTTTT. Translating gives CASSEGTNTGELFF.

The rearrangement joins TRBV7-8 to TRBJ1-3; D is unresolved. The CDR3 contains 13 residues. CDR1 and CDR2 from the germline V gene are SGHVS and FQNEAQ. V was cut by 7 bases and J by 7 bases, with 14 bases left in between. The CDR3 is CASTAPPGNTIYF. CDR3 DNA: TGTGCCAGCACCGCACCCCCCGGGAACACCATATATTTT.

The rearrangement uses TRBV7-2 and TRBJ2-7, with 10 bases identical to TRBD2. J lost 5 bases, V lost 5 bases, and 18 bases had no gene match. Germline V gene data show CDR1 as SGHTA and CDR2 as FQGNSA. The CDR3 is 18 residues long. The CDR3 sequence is CASSPWPLAGVGVDEQYF. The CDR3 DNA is TGTGCCAGCAGCCCATGGCCCCTAGCGGGAGTCGGTGTAGACGAGCAGTACTTC. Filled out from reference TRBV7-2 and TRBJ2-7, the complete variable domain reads GAGVSQSPSNKVTEKGKDVELRCDPISGHTALYWYRQSLGQGLEFLIYFQGNSAPDKSGLPSDRFSAERTGGSVSTLTIQRTQQEDSAVYLCASSPWPLAGVGVDEQYFGPGTRLTVT.

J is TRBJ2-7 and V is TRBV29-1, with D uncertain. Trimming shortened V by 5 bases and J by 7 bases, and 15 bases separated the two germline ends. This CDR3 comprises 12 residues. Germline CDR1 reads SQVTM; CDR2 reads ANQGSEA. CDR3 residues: CSVRTSTEEQYF. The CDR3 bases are TGCAGCGTTCGAACTTCAACCGAGGAGCAGTACTTC.

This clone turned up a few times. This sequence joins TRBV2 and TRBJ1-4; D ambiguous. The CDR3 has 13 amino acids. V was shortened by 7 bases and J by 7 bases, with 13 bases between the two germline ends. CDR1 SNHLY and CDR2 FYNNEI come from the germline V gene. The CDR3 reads CASTSLAGEKLFF. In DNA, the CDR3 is TGTGCCAGCACCTCTCTGGCGGGTGAAAAACTGTTTTTT.

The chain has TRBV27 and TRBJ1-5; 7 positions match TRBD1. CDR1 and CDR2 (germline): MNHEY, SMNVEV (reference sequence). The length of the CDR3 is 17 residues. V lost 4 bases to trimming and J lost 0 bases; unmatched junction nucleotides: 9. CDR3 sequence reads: CASSSLTGLDSNQPQHF. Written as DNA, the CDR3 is TGTGCCAGCAGTTCCCTGACAGGGCTCGATAGCAATCAGCCCCAGCATTTT.

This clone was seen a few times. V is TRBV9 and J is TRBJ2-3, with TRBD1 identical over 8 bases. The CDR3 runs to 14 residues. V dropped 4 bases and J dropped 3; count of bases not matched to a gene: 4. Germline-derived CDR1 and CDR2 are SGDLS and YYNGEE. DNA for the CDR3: TGTGCCAGCAGCTCCGACAGGGGAACAGATACGCAGTATTTT. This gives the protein CASSSDRGTDTQYF. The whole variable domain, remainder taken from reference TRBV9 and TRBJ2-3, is DSGVTQTPKHLITATGQRVTLRCSPRSGDLSVYWYQQSLDQGLQFLIQYYNGEERAKGNILERFSAQQFPDLHSELNLSSLELGDSALYFCASSSDRGTDTQYFGPGTRLTVL.

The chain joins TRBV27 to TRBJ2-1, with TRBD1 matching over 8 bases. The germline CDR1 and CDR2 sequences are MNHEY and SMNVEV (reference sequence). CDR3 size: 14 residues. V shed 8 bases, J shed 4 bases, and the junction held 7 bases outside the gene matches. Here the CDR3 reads CASRDRPGYNEQFF. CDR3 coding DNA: TGTGCCAGCCGGGACAGGCCGGGATACAATGAGCAGTTCTTC.

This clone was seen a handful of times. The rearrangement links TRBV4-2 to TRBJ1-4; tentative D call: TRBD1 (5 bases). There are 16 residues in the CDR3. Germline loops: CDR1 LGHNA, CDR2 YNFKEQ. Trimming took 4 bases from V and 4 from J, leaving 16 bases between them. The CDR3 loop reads CASSRPVAQGNEKLFF. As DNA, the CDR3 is TGTGCCAGCAGCCGACCCGTGGCCCAGGGTAATGAAAAACTGTTTTTT.

In DNA form, the CDR3 reads TGTGCCAGCAGCCGGCTAGCGGACAATGAGCAGTTCTTC. Its translation: CASSRLADNEQFF. The V gene is TRBV7-9, the J gene TRBJ2-1, with 7 bases aligning to TRBD2. In germline, CDR1 is SEHNR, CDR2 FQNEAQ (reference sequence). V shed 5 bases and J 5 bases; nucleotides not matched to a gene: 3. This CDR3 has 13 residues.

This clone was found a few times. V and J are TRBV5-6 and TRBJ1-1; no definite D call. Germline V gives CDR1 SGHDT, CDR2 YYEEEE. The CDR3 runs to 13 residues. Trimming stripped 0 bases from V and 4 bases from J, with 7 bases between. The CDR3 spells CASSLGVSTEAFF. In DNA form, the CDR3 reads TGTGCCAGCAGCTTGGGAGTGAGCACTGAAGCTTTCTTT.

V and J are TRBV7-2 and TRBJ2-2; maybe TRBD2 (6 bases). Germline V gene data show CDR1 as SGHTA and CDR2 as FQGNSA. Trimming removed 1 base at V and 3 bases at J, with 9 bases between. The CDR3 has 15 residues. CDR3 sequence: CASSLGGGYTGELFF. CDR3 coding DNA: TGTGCCAGCAGCTTAGGTGGGGGGTACACCGGGGAGCTGTTTTTT.

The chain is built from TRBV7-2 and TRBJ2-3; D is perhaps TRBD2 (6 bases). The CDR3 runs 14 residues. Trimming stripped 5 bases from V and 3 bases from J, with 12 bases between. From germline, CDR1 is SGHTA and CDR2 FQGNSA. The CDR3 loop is CASSPSGLTDTQYF. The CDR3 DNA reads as TGTGCCAGCAGCCCCTCGGGACTGACAGATACGCAGTATTTT.

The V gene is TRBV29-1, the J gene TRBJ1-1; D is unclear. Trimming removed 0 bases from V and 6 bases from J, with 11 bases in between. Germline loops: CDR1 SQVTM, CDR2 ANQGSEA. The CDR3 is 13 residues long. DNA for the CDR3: TGCAGCGTTGAAGACTCGGGATTCTCTGAAGCTTTCTTT. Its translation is CSVEDSGFSEAFF.

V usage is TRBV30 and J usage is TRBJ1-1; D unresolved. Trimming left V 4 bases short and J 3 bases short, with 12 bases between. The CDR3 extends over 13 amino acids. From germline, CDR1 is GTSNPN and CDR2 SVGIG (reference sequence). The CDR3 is CAWIPWRDTEAFF. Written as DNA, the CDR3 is TGTGCCTGGATTCCTTGGCGGGACACTGAAGCTTTCTTT.

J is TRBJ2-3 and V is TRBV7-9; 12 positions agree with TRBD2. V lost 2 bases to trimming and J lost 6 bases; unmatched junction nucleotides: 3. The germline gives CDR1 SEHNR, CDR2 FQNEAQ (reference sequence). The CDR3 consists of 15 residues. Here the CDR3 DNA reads TGTGCCAGCAGCTTAACTAGCGGGGGGTCCGATACGCAGTATTTT. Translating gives CASSLTSGGSDTQYF.

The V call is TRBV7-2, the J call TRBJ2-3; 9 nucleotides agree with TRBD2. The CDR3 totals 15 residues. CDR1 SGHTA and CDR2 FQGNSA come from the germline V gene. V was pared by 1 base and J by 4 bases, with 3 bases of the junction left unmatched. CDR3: CASSLVAGVPDTQYF. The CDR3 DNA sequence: TGTGCCAGCAGCTTAGTAGCGGGAGTCCCAGATACGCAGTATTTT.

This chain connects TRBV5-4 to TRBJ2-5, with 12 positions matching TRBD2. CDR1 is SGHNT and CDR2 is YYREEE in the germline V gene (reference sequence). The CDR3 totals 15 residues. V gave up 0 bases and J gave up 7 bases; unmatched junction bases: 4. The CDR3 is CASSLGASGRGTQYF. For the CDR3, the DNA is TGTGCCAGCAGCTTGGGGGCTAGCGGGAGGGGGACCCAGTACTTC. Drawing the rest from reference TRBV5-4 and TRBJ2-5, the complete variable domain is ETGVTQSPTHLIKTRGQQVTLRCSSQSGHNTVSWYQQALGQGPQFIFQYYREEENGRGNFPPRFSGLQFPNYSSELNVNALELDDSALYLCASSLGASGRGTQYFGPGTRLLVL.

The CDR3: CASSSLGMTGGHNEQFF. For the CDR3, the DNA is TGTGCCAGCAGCTCACTCGGTATGACGGGAGGGCACAATGAGCAGTTCTTC. The chain employs TRBV7-3 and TRBJ2-1; 8 positions match TRBD2. J was trimmed by 5 bases and V by 4 bases; bases with no gene match: 13. Germline V lookup: CDR1 SGHTA, CDR2 FQGTGA. The CDR3 extends over 17 amino acids.

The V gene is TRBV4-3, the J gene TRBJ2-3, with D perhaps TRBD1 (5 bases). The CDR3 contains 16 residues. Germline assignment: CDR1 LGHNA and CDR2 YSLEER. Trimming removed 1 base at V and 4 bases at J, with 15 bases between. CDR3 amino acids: CASSQGVSRVADTQYF. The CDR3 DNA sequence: TGCGCCAGCAGCCAAGGGGTATCCAGGGTCGCAGATACGCAGTATTTT.

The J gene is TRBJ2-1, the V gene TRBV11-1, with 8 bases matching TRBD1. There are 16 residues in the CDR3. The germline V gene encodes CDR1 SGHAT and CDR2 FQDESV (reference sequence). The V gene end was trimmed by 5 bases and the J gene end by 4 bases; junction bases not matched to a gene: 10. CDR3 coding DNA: TGTGCCAGCAGCCCGCGGAAAGGGACAGGTTACAATGAGCAGTTCTTC. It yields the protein CASSPRKGTGYNEQFF.

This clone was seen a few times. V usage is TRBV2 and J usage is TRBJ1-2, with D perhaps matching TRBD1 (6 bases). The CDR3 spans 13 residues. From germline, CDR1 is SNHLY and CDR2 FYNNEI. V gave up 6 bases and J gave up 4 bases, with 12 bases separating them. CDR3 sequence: CASRTRDTYGYTF. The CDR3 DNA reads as TGTGCCAGCAGGACTCGGGACACCTATGGCTACACCTTC.

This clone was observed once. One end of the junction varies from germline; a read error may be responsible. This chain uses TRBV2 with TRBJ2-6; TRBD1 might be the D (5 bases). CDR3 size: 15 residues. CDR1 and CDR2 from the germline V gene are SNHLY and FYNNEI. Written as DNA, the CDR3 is TGTGCCAGCAGCTCAACGGGCTCTGGGGCCAACGGCCTGACTTTC. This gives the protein CASSSTGSGANGLTF.

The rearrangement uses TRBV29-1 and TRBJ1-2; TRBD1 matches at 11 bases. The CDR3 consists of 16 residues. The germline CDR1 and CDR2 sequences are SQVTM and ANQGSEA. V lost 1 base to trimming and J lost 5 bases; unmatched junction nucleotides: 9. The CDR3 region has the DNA TGCAGCGTTGAAGGGCGCGGACAGGGGGCGTCTTATGGCTACACCTTC. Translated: CSVEGRGQGASYGYTF.

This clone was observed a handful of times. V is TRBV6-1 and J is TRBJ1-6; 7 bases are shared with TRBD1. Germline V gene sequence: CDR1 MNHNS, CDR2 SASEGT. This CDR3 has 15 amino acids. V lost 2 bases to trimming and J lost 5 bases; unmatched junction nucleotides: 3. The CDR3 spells CASSERGPDNSPLHF. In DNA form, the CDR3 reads TGTGCCAGCAGTGAAAGGGGGCCCGATAATTCACCCCTCCACTTT.

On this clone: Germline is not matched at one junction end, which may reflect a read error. CDR3 nucleotide sequence: TGTGCCTGGAGTCCTTTGTCTGGTGGGGCCAACGGCCTGACTTTC. This translates into CAWSPLSGGANGLTF. The chain combines TRBV30 with TRBJ2-6; D possibly corresponds to TRBD1 (5 bases). In germline, CDR1 is GTSNPN, CDR2 SVGIG (reference sequence). The CDR3 covers 15 residues. The full variable domain, rest sourced from reference TRBV30 and TRBJ2-6, is SQTIHQWPATLVQPVGSPLSLECTVEGTSNPNLYWYRQAAGRGLQLLFYSVGIGQISSEVPQNLSASRPQDRQFILSSKKLLLSDSGFYLCAWSPLSGGANGLTFGAGSRLTVL.

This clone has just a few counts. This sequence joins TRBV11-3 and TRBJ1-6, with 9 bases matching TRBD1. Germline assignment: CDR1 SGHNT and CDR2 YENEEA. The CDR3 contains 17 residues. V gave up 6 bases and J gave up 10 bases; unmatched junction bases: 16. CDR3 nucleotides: TGTGCCAGCAGTCCTCGTGGGACAGGGTTGAATGGCTCACCCCTCCACTTT. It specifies CASSPRGTGLNGSPLHF.

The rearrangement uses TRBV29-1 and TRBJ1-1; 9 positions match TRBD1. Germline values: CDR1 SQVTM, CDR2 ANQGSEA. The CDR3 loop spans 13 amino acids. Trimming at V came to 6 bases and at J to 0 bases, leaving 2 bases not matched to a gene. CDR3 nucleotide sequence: TGCAGCGTGGACAGGGGCATGAACACTGAAGCTTTCTTT. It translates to CSVDRGMNTEAFF.

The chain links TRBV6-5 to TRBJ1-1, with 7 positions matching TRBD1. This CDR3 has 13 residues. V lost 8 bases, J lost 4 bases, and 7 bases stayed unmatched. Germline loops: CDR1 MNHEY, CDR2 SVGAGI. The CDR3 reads CASRKGGFTEAFF. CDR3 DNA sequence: TGTGCCAGCCGGAAAGGGGGCTTCACTGAAGCTTTCTTT.

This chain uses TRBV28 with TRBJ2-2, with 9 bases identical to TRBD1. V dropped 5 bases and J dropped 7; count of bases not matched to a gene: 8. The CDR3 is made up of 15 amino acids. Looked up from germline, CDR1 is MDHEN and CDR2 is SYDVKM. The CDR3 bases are TGTGCCAGCAGTGGGGGGACAGGGTTCGACGGGGAGCTGTTTTTT. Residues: CASSGGTGFDGELFF.

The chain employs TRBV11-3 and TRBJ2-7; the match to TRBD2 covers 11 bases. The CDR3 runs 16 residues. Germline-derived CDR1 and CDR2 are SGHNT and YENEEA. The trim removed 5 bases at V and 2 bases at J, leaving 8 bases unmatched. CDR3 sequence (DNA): TGTGCCAGCAGCCCACCTCTGACTAGCGGGGCCTACGAGCAGTACTTC. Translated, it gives CASSPPLTSGAYEQYF.